This TCR beta chain was recovered during a study of cytomegalovirus exposure and HLA in healthy donors. On the study more broadly: Earlier sequencing of 150 million to 200 million T cells yielded 100 million to 140 million unique TCR beta sequences.

The PCR ran on 60 Vbeta and 13 Jbeta primers. Some clones are missing from TCRdb's copy, which holds only in-frame ones; the method was immunoSEQ multiplex PCR. There are over 100,000 clones in the sample; around three quarters occur only once, and about 4.3% lies in the top ten. The sequence came from a male donor in good health and CMV-seropositive. The material sequenced was PBMCs.

CDR3 DNA: TGTGCCAGCAGCTCGACAGGGGCGGGGAATATCAATGAGCAGTTCTTC. This codes for CASSSTGAGNINEQFF. The V call is TRBV7-2, the J call TRBJ2-1, with 8 bases fitting TRBD1. Germline loops: CDR1 SGHTA, CDR2 FQGNSA. V dropped 4 bases and J dropped 6; count of bases not matched to a gene: 11. The length of the CDR3 is 16 residues.